The 2 T cell receptor beta chains below come from one sample, sequenced in a study of fetal regulatory T cell absence and autoimmunity. TCRdb's copy holds only in-frame clones and misses some; the assay was immunoSEQ multiplex PCR. The top ten hold 0.41% of the sample, which has some 44,000 clones, about 79% seen once. Sequencing was done on a sample of cord blood. The receptors here all came from a newborn boy with IPEX syndrome.

V usage is TRBV30 and J usage is TRBJ1-2; TRBD1 might be the D (6 bases). Deletions cut 0 bases from V and 4 bases from J, with 6 bases between. This CDR3 has 12 amino acids. Germline V lookup: CDR1 GTSNPN, CDR2 SVGIG (reference sequence). CDR3 nucleotide sequence: TGTGCCTGGAGTGTACAGGGCTATGGCTACACCTTC. Translating gives CAWSVQGYGYTF.

The J gene is TRBJ2-3, the V gene TRBV30, with 8 bases identical to TRBD2. Looked up from germline, CDR1 is GTSNPN and CDR2 is SVGIG (reference sequence). The J segment lost 6 bases and the V segment lost 5 bases, leaving 10 bases of the junction unmatched. The CDR3 has 14 residues. The CDR3 sequence: CAWVPGLGHDTQYF. The CDR3 nucleotides read TGTGCCTGGGTACCGGGACTAGGGCACGATACGCAGTATTTT.